This T cell receptor (beta chain) was sequenced for a study of somatic reversion in DOCK8 deficiency (dated by TCRdb to 2020 to 2022). Context from the whole study: The study compared the T cell receptor beta repertoires of three groups: DOCK8-deficient patients, DOCK8-revertant patients and healthy volunteers. The study set out to investigate how, in DOCK8 deficiency, somatic reversion of pathogenic DOCK8 variants alters lymphocyte differentiation and function. DOCK8-deficient patients in the study had been reported previously.

As concerns this clonotype: What antigen it recognizes has not been identified. No qualities accompany the bases; no much larger clone lies one base away.

Healthy control blood came from volunteer donors supplied by blood services in Australia and France. Genomic DNA for TCR repertoire analysis was extracted from whole blood samples or from PBMCs. Library prep was done by multiplex PCR. TRB libraries were generated by one-step amplicon PCR from 100 ng genomic DNA using EuroClonality-NGS primers. Sequencing of the TRB amplicons was done on Illumina MiSeq instruments using 2 x 250 bp version 2 chemistry. On the study's bioinformatics: Primary TRB sequence analysis and V(D)J annotation were performed with IMGT/HighV-QUEST. Once nonfunctional clones had been removed and the data downsampled for comparisons between samples, VDJtools was used to evaluate repertoire diversity and composition. The public reads were reprocessed in TCRdb via fastp at Q25 and MiXCR, keeping in-frame beta chains. Here each entry gathers all rows of one CDR3 protein and keeps the most common genes and DNA. Clone size and V and J calls follow TCRdb, not the original study. Within this sample are roughly 3,700 distinct CDR3 sequences, with more than 20% of them counted one time only. The ten largest clones represent around 9.1% of the sample.

Study-wide conclusions, independent of this receptor: The methods did not state, for each individual sample, whether the source material was whole blood or PBMCs.

Material for sequencing was peripheral blood. This TCR derives from a human donor in good health.

The DNA sequence reads TGTGCCAGCAGCTTGTGGCTGGTGGGGGGATACAATGAGCAGTTCTTC. Its protein is CASSLWLVGGYNEQFF. The sequence is built from TRBV5-4 and TRBJ2-1; possibly the D gene is TRBD2, per 6 matching bases. The germline V gene (reference sequence) specifies SGHNT as CDR1 and YYREEE as CDR2. The CDR3 contains 16 residues, cysteine and phenylalanine counted. Only CDR3 DNA is held: 48 bases, read in frame from base 1. The junction shows trimming of 1 base on V and 4 bases on J, plus 15 bases between the germline ends.